Listed below are T cell receptor beta chains from one sample, sequenced in a study of molecular identifiers for immune sequencing clone quantification. Using its own MiXCR run on the PCR reads, TCRdb lists one record per CDR3 protein. There are about 300,000 distinct CDR3 sequences in the sample; 20% to 25% occur only once, and under 0.95% lies in the top ten. Sequencing was done on a sample of naive CD8+ T cells from blood, with Jurkat cell RNA spiked in. All receptors derive from a human donor in good health. Some libraries in this study had Jurkat cell RNA spiked in. CDR3s include the opening cysteine and the closing phenylalanine or tryptophan. A D gene is named only where the DNA matches it firmly. Some rows have no size entry. The others give once, few or many, or a class for an expanded clone.

d_call: NA
clone_size: many
v_call: TRBV20-1
j_call: TRBJ2-5
cdr3_nt: TGCAGTGCTAGTGGTAGAAACCAAGAGACCCAGTACTTC
cdr3_aa: CSASGRNQETQYF

d_call: TRBD1
clone_size: few
v_call: TRBV10-3
j_call: TRBJ1-6
cdr3_nt: TGTGCCATCAGTGAAGGGGACAGGGGGAATTCACCCCTCCACTTT
cdr3_aa: CAISEGDRGNSPLHF

d_call: TRBD1
clone_size: NA
v_call: TRBV27
j_call: TRBJ2-7
cdr3_nt: TGTGCCAGCAGTGAACGCCCCGGACAGGGGGCTTCCTACGAGCAGTACTTC
cdr3_aa: CASSERPGQGASYEQYF

d_call: NA
clone_size: few
v_call: TRBV27
j_call: TRBJ2-3
cdr3_nt: TGTGCCAGCAGCCAACAGGTGGTTGCCACAGATACGCAGTATTTT
cdr3_aa: CASSQQVVATDTQYF

d_call: TRBD1
clone_size: many
v_call: TRBV4-2
j_call: TRBJ2-2
cdr3_nt: TGTGCCAGCAGCCTCACAGGGGGCGGTTACTACACCGGGGAGCTGTTTTTT
cdr3_aa: CASSLTGGGYYTGELFF

d_call: NA
clone_size: many
v_call: TRBV5-5
j_call: TRBJ1-6
cdr3_nt: TGTGCCAGCAGCTTGGCAAGTTATTCACCCCTCCACTTT
cdr3_aa: CASSLASYSPLHF

d_call: NA
clone_size: NA
v_call: TRBV27
j_call: TRBJ2-2
cdr3_nt: TGTGCCAGCAGTTTGTTGTCTGTGGGGGGGGGCTCCGGGGAGCTGTTTTTT
cdr3_aa: CASSLLSVGGGSGELFF

d_call: NA
clone_size: NA
v_call: TRBV12-3/TRBV12-4
j_call: TRBJ1-3
cdr3_nt: TGTGCCAGCAGACCTCCCATGATGGGAGTAGAGAAAAACACCATATATTTT
cdr3_aa: CASRPPMMGVEKNTIYF

d_call: NA
clone_size: NA
v_call: TRBV5-1
j_call: TRBJ2-4
cdr3_nt: TGCACCAGCAGCTTGGGCGTCGTAAGGGGCATCAACATTCAGTACTTC
cdr3_aa: CTSSLGVVRGINIQYF

d_call: NA
clone_size: many
v_call: TRBV7-9
j_call: TRBJ2-2
cdr3_nt: TGTGCCAGCAGCCCAGCCCTCCCGGGACACTTGAACACCGGGGAGCTGTTTTTT
cdr3_aa: CASSPALPGHLNTGELFF

d_call: TRBD2
clone_size: many
v_call: TRBV2
j_call: TRBJ2-3
cdr3_nt: TGTGCCAGCAGTGAAATAGCGGGAGGATTCAGCACAGATACGCAGTATTTT
cdr3_aa: CASSEIAGGFSTDTQYF

d_call: NA
clone_size: many
v_call: TRBV29-1
j_call: TRBJ1-2
cdr3_nt: TGCAGCGTTGAAGCGGACGGACACTATGGCTACACCTTC
cdr3_aa: CSVEADGHYGYTF

d_call: NA
clone_size: many
v_call: TRBV30
j_call: TRBJ1-1
cdr3_nt: TGTGCCTGGAGTGTCTCAAGGACTGAAGCTTTCTTT
cdr3_aa: CAWSVSRTEAFF

d_call: TRBD1
clone_size: NA
v_call: TRBV12-3/TRBV12-4
j_call: TRBJ2-5
cdr3_nt: TGTGCCAGCAGTTTAATACAGGGGATCCAAGAGACCCAGTACTTC
cdr3_aa: CASSLIQGIQETQYF

d_call: TRBD1
clone_size: many
v_call: TRBV7-8
j_call: TRBJ1-5
cdr3_nt: TGTGCCAGCAGCTTAGGCGGGACAGGGGGTTATCAGCCCCAGCATTTT
cdr3_aa: CASSLGGTGGYQPQHF

d_call: NA
clone_size: many
v_call: TRBV4-1
j_call: TRBJ2-7
cdr3_nt: TGCGCCAGCAGCCTCGGACAGTCCGACTACGAGCAGTACTTC
cdr3_aa: CASSLGQSDYEQYF

d_call: NA
clone_size: NA
v_call: TRBV3-1
j_call: TRBJ2-7
cdr3_nt: TGTGCCAGCAGCCAAGATGGGGCAGGGGACGAGCAGTACTTC
cdr3_aa: CASSQDGAGDEQYF